The following is a TCR beta chain sequence with its context. This record comes from a study of blood T cell repertoires in COVID-19. Across the study: Spain, Italy and the United States supplied samples that represented acute and convalescent COVID-19. T cells, B-cell-depleted T cells, or PBMCs provided the cDNA or gDNA that served as material.

This CDR3 has 13 amino acids. The V end was cut by 9 bases, the J end by 6 bases, with 17 bases between. CDR1 MDHEN and CDR2 SYDVKM come from the germline V gene. Authors' methods: Amplification with reference gene primers provided the estimates of nucleated cell counts. TCRdb's table, derived via immunoSEQ multiplex PCR, lists solely in-frame clones and lacks some. V and J calls plus clone size are reproduced from that table; the DNA served to infer D and trimming. This table holds about 94,000 clones, about four fifths found once. V is TRBV28 and J is TRBJ1-2, with a weak D call TRBD1 (6 bases). The origin of this receptor is a human donor in a cohort sampled during active COVID-19. The sequencing input was peripheral blood. The CDR3 reads CASTGGAVHGYTF. DNA for the CDR3: TGTGCCAGTACCGGGGGGGCGGTTCATGGCTACACCTTC.